The source of this T cell receptor beta chain is a study of T cells expressing NK-cell markers. Study information: Eight donors were sequenced, seven testing HCMV-seropositive and one testing seronegative. Study-wide findings and caveats: In a handful of donors, dominant NKG2C+ clonotypes were roughly 1.0-8% of CD8+ T cells. For a handful of donors, these clonotypes were likewise the leading ones in the CD3+CD56-NKG2C+ fraction.

Generation of TCR beta cDNA was performed by 5'RACE template switching incorporating UMIs. TCRdb re-called the 5' RACE reads and shows each CDR3 protein once, DNA omitted. Its table lists some 600,000 distinct CDR3 sequences. The CDR3 spans 14 residues. Germline V gene data show CDR1 as ENHRY and CDR2 as SYGVKD. Concerning this clonotype itself: Antigen: not known.

The receptor was isolated from a man between 18 and 29 years old in good health. The source material was blood T cells: a sorted CD56 or NKG2C T cell subset, CD4+ or CD8+ T cells, or bulk PBMC T cells (not recorded which). This sequence joins TRBV10-3 and TRBJ2-1; the D call of TRBD1 rests on TCRdb alone, since no DNA is present to check it. The CDR3 loop is CAISETQGSNEQFF.